The 10 T cell receptor beta chains listed next were all sequenced from one sample in a study of blood T cell repertoires in COVID-19. This table comes from immunoSEQ multiplex PCR, and its TCRdb copy is limited to in-frame clones, with some not included. The repertoire includes 45,000 or so clones, 70% to 85% of them detected once, and about 31% sits in the top ten. Sequencing was carried out using peripheral blood. The source is a woman over 75 with acute or convalescent COVID-19.

This rearrangement joins TRBV2 to TRBJ1-2, with 9 bases fitting TRBD1. V shed 1 base and J 5 bases; nucleotides not matched to a gene: 5. CDR1 is SNHLY and CDR2 is FYNNEI in the germline V gene. CDR3 length: 15 residues. The chain's CDR3 is CASSEEGTGRYGYTF. As DNA, the CDR3 is TGTGCCAGCAGTGAAGAAGGGACAGGGAGATATGGCTACACCTTC.

This clone was seen a single time. The chain employs TRBV5-1 and TRBJ2-1; D remains ambiguous. The CDR3 has 14 amino acids. The ends were cut back, 3 bases at V and 7 bases at J, with 14 bases in the middle. The germline V gene has CDR1 SGHRS and CDR2 YFSETQ. The DNA for the CDR3 is TGCGCCAGCAGCTCCAGTCCCCCAATTAATGAGCAGTTCTTC. As protein: CASSSSPPINEQFF.

Details on this clone: Sequence at one end of the junction differs from germline and may be a read error. This chain links TRBV6-2 or TRBV6-3 with TRBJ2-1; no clear D gene. The germline V gene has CDR1 MNHEY and CDR2 SVGEGT. The CDR3 runs 11 residues. Written as DNA, the CDR3 is TGTGCCAGCAGTTACTCCTACTATCAGCTCTTC. Translation: CASSYSYYQLF.

This clone appeared a few times. The genes are TRBV7-9 and TRBJ2-7; 7 nucleotides line up with TRBD2. CDR3 size: 15 residues. Germline trimming cut 1 base from V and 2 bases from J; bases unmatched to any gene: 5. From germline, CDR1 is SEHNR and CDR2 FQNEAQ (reference sequence). The CDR3 DNA reads as TGTGCCAGCAGCTTAGGACTAGCTCGGACCTACGAGCAGTACTTC. Encoded protein: CASSLGLARTYEQYF.

The V gene is TRBV7-9, the J gene TRBJ1-1; no clear D gene. The CDR3 runs 15 residues. V was shortened by 4 bases and J by 5 bases, with 17 bases between the two germline ends. The V gene's germline CDR1 is SEHNR and CDR2 FQNEAQ (reference sequence). Written as DNA, the CDR3 is TGTGCCAGCAGCTCACTGGGGTCCCCGGGGACTGAAGCTTTCTTT. Amino acids: CASSSLGSPGTEAFF.

The chain recombines TRBV6-5 with TRBJ2-3; 11 bases fit TRBD1. CDR1 and CDR2 (germline): MNHEY, SVGAGI. The length of the CDR3 is 15 residues. V trimming: 4 bases; J trimming: 5 bases; junction bases outside the gene matches: 5. CDR3 sequence: CASSFGQGAVDTQYF. The CDR3 DNA follows: TGTGCCAGCAGTTTCGGACAGGGGGCAGTAGATACGCAGTATTTT.

V and J are TRBV29-1 and TRBJ1-2; possibly TRBD1 for D (5 bases). Trimming removed 4 bases at V and 4 bases at J, with 16 bases between. Germline V gene lookup returns CDR1 SQVTM and CDR2 ANQGSEA. This CDR3 region has 14 residues. The CDR3 loop reads CSVVRTNGPYGYTF. The CDR3 DNA reads as TGCAGCGTTGTAAGGACAAATGGCCCCTATGGCTACACCTTC.

The J gene is TRBJ2-7, the V gene TRBV3-1 (or the pseudogene TRBV3-2), with 8 positions matching TRBD1. V gave up 4 bases and J gave up 1 base; unmatched junction bases: 12. This CDR3 spans 17 amino acids. Looked up from germline, CDR1 is LGHDT and CDR2 is YNNKEL (reference sequence). The CDR3 loop reads CASSPYAGGGVSYEQYF. As DNA, the CDR3 is TGTGCCAGCAGCCCATACGCAGGGGGCGGCGTATCCTACGAGCAGTACTTC.

The genes are TRBV30 and TRBJ2-1; D may be TRBD1 (5 bases). This CDR3 comprises 17 residues. V was cut by 1 base and J by 0 bases, with 16 bases left in between. From germline, CDR1 is GTSNPN and CDR2 SVGIG (reference sequence). The chain's CDR3 is CAWSARTGRSSYNEQFF. CDR3 sequence (DNA): TGTGCCTGGAGTGCCCGTACAGGAAGAAGCTCCTACAATGAGCAGTTCTTC.

V is TRBV18 and J is TRBJ1-6; 7 bases line up with TRBD1. V shed 6 bases and J 0 bases; nucleotides not matched to a gene: 8. The CDR3 runs to 17 residues. Per germline, CDR1 KGHSH and CDR2 LQKENI. In DNA form, the CDR3 reads TGTGCCAGCTCTCTCACAGGGGCAAGCTCCTATAATTCACCCCTCCACTTT. Translating it yields CASSLTGASSYNSPLHF.